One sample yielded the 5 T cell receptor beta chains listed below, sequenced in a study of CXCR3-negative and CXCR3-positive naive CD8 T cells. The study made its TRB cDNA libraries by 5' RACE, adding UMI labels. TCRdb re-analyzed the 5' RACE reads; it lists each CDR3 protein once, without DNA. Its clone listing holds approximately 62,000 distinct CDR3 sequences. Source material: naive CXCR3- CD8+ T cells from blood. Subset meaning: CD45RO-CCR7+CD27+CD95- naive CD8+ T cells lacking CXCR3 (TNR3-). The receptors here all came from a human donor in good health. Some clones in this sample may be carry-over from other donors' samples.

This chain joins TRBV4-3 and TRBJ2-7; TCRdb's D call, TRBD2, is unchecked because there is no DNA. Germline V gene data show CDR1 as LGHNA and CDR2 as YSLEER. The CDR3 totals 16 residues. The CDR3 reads CASSQVWTSSSYEQYF.

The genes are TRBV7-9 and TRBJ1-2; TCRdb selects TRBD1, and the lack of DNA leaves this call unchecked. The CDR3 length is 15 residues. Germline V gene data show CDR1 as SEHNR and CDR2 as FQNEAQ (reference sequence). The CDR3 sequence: CASSAGTGGQGGYTF.

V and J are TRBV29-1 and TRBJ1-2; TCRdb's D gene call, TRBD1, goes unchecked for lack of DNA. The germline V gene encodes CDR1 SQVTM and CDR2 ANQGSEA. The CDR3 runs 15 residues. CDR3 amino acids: CSVGSPGQAVYGYTF.

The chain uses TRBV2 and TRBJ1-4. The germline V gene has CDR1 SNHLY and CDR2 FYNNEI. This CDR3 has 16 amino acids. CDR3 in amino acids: CASSEAWTGVDEKLFF. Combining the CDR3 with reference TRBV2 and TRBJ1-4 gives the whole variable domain EPEVTQTPSHQVTQMGQEVILRCVPISNHLYFYWYRQILGQKVEFLVSFYNNEISEKSEIFDDQFSVERPDGSNFTLKIRSTKLEDSAMYFCASSEAWTGVDEKLFFGSGTQLSVL.

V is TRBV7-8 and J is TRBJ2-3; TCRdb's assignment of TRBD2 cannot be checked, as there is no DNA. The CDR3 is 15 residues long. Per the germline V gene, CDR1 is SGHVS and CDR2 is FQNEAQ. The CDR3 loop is CASSDSGGPTDTQYF.